This record looks at one TCR beta chain sequence and its context. What it binds is not known. As to treatment: skin biopsy from PPD injection site in Mantoux-positive individual. Cells were not sorted; total RNA input targeted roughly 1 to 1000 ng. The library had UMIs added by 3' ligation of an oligonucleotide to TCR cDNA. Biopsied sites were PPD injections in people with a positive Mantoux test. For blood and skin samples, reverse transcription used TCR alpha and beta constant primers. Amplification of ligated cDNA took four PCR rounds with SP2 and nested alpha and beta constant primers. Via MiXCR, TCRdb re-called the UMI-ligation and nested PCR reads, giving one row per CDR3 protein. The table records 15,000 to 20,000 distinct CDR3 sequences, 8% to 10% of them present only once. This CDR3 is 12 amino acids long. Per germline, CDR1 KGHSH and CDR2 LQKENI. Trimming left V 0 bases short and J 13 bases short, with 13 bases between.

This record belongs to a study of naive and memory T cell subsets. Notes on the study in general: Far more TCRs reportedly came from tuberculin skin test site biopsies.

The specimen comprised skin, sampled from a tuberculin skin test site. This clonotype was obtained from an adult in good health. The genes are TRBV18 and TRBJ2-7; possibly TRBD1 or TRBD2 for D (5 bases each). The CDR3 nucleotides read TGTGCCAGCTCACCACCCGGGACGCAGGTTTACTTC. Residues: CASSPPGTQVYF.